The sample holds a few counts of the clone carrying this T cell receptor (beta chain). What it binds is not known. This record belongs to a study of T cells after yellow fever vaccination. General study results and limits: Detected again after the booster were most primary-vaccination clones, at approximately 96% CD4 and about 89% CD8.

It was through 5'RACE template switching that TCR cDNA was made, with a universal primer site and UMIs added. TCRdb re-analysed the 5' RACE reads in MiXCR, keeping a single row per CDR3 protein. This table has 300,000 to 350,000 distinct CDR3 sequences, 3.5% to 4.5% appearing once. Germline lookup yields CDR1 LGHDT and CDR2 YNNKEL (reference sequence). This CDR3 contains 14 residues. The germline V and J ends were trimmed by 4 bases and 4 bases, with 13 bases remaining between them. The source is a man aged 18 to 30 who received the YFV17D yellow fever vaccine. This chain joins TRBV3-1 and TRBJ1-1; weak D call: TRBD1 (5 bases). The specimen was PBMCs, collected 15 days after the yellow fever booster vaccination. The CDR3 sequence: CASSLGRIGTEAFF. The CDR3 DNA sequence: TGTGCCAGCAGCCTGGGGCGGATCGGCACTGAAGCTTTCTTT.